This T cell receptor (beta chain) comes out of a study of cytomegalovirus exposure and HLA in healthy donors. PCR primers comprised 60 Vbeta and 13 Jbeta primers. Produced via immunoSEQ multiplex PCR; TCRdb's table is partial and in-frame only. Of 150,000 to 200,000 clones in the sample, 77% are singletons; the top ten hold over 1.1%. Trimming removed 7 bases at V and 0 bases at J, with 14 bases between. CDR1 and CDR2 (germline): SGHRS, YFSETQ. The CDR3 is made up of 16 amino acids. Source material: PBMCs. The J gene is TRBJ2-6, the V gene TRBV5-1; possible D gene TRBD2, 5 bases. This sequence originates from a man aged 18 to 30 in good health and CMV-seronegative. Here the CDR3 reads CASASDGGSGANVLTF. CDR3 in DNA: TGCGCCAGCGCCTCGGACGGAGGCTCTGGGGCCAACGTCCTGACTTTC.